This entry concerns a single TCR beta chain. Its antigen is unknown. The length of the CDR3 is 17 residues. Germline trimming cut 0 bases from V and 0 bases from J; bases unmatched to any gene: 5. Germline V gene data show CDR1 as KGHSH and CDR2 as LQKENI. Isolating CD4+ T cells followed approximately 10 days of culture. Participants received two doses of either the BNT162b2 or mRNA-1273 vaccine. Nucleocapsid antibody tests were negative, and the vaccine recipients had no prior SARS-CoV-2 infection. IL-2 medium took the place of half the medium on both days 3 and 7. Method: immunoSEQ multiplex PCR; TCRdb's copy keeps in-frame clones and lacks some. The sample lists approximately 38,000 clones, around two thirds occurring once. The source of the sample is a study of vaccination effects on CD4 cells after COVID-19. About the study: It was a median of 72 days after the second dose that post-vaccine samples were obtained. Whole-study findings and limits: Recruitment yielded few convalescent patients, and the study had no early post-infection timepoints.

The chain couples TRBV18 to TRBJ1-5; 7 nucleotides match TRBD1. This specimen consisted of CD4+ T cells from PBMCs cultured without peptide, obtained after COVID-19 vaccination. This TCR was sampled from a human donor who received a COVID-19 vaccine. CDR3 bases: TGTGCCAGCTCACCACCGGGGGGGACAGCTAGCAATCAGCCCCAGCATTTT. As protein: CASSPPGGTASNQPQHF.